The next 14 T cell receptor beta chains were all read from a single sample in a study of blood T cell repertoires in COVID-19 (dated by TCRdb to 2018 to 2020). Preparation of the library involved the immunoSEQ multiplex PCR assay. The immuneACCESS repertoire file appears here via TCRdb, limited to in-frame rearrangements. These files lack a portion of the clones; in checked studies, under half of the deficit traces to unresolved V genes, and the cause of the others is not known. This sample is represented by about 200,000 clones; roughly 80% of them were singletons. Clones ranked in the top ten supply approximately 8% of the sample. The material sequenced was peripheral blood. These receptors came from a woman aged 80 or over with acute or convalescent COVID-19.

The chain employs TRBV7-2 and TRBJ1-5; 8 nucleotides agree with TRBD1. The germline CDR1 and CDR2 sequences are SGHTA and FQGNSA. The CDR3 runs to 18 residues. V dropped 1 base and J dropped 0; count of bases not matched to a gene: 8. The CDR3 coding sequence is TGTGCCAGCAGCTTAGAGCCAGGGGGCGGGTATAGCAATCAGCCCCAGCATTTT. Its protein product is CASSLEPGGGYSNQPQHF.

DNA for the CDR3: TGTGCCAGTAGTGGGGCAGGTAACTATGGCTACACCTTC. This gives the protein CASSGAGNYGYTF. This chain connects TRBV19 to TRBJ1-2; D possibly corresponds to TRBD1 (5 bases). V gave up 5 bases and J gave up 1 base, with 8 bases separating them. The CDR3 consists of 13 residues. Germline CDR1 is LNHDA and CDR2 is SQIVND (reference sequence).

The chain couples TRBV12-5 to TRBJ1-5; TRBD1 might be the D (6 bases). V was shortened by 0 bases and J by 6 bases, with 12 bases between the two germline ends. Germline CDR1 is LGHNT and CDR2 is FRNRAP. The CDR3 is 15 amino acids. The CDR3 DNA follows: TGTGCTAGTGGTTTGGTAGAACAGGGAAGTCAGCCCCAGCATTTT. Its protein is CASGLVEQGSQPQHF.

The chain recombines TRBV7-7 with TRBJ2-1; 9 bases fit TRBD2. Per germline, CDR1 SSHAT and CDR2 FNYEAQ (reference sequence). The CDR3 extends over 16 amino acids. With 5 bases clipped from V and 0 bases from J, the junction kept 5 bases outside the gene matches. The CDR3 reads CASSTTSGASYNEQFF. DNA for the CDR3: TGTGCCAGCAGCACGACTAGCGGAGCCTCCTACAATGAGCAGTTCTTC.

Of note for this clone: Within the sample, other DNA sequences also encode this same CDR3. The chain combines TRBV6-5 with TRBJ1-3; 7 nucleotides line up with TRBD1. This CDR3 is built from 12 residues. Trimming removed 4 bases from V and 7 bases from J; junction bases left unmatched: 1. Germline V lookup: CDR1 MNHEY, CDR2 SVGAGI. The CDR3 loop reads CASSSQGNTIYF. In nucleotides, the CDR3 is TGTGCCAGCAGTTCACAGGGGAACACCATATATTTT.

CDR3 loop: CASSLRSGGDTEAFF. The CDR3 DNA reads as TGTGCCAGCAGTTTACGGTCAGGGGGAGACACTGAAGCTTTCTTT. The rearrangement joins TRBV28 to TRBJ1-1; 7 nucleotides agree with TRBD1. The V and J ends lost 2 bases and 3 bases, in that order; junction bases with no gene match: 6. Germline CDR1 is MDHEN and CDR2 is SYDVKM. CDR3 length: 15 residues.

The V gene is TRBV3-1 (or the pseudogene TRBV3-2), the J gene TRBJ2-7; D is possibly TRBD1 (6 bases). V shed 1 base and J shed 8 bases, with 9 bases lying between them. CDR1 LGHDT and CDR2 YNNKEL come from the germline V gene (reference sequence). The CDR3 spans 12 residues. For the CDR3, the DNA is TGTGCCAGCAGCCAAGCCCGGGACAAGCAGTACTTC. Its protein product is CASSQARDKQYF.

The chain employs TRBV15 and TRBJ2-7; the D is unclear. Trimming removed 1 base from V and 0 bases from J, with 7 bases in between. CDR1 and CDR2 from the germline V gene are LNHNV and YYDKDF (reference sequence). The length of the CDR3 is 14 residues. The CDR3 loop reads CATSRGYSSYEQYF. CDR3 DNA sequence: TGTGCCACCAGCAGAGGTTATAGCTCCTACGAGCAGTACTTC.

V gene TRBV19 combines with J gene TRBJ1-6, with 10 nucleotides matching TRBD1. J lost 10 bases, V lost 6 bases, and 3 bases had no gene match. This CDR3 has 13 residues. Germline CDR1 and CDR2: LNHDA and SQIVND (reference sequence). The CDR3 DNA follows: TGTGCCAGTAGGCCGGGACAGGGGTCACCCCTCCACTTT. It yields the protein CASRPGQGSPLHF.

The chain combines TRBV2 with TRBJ1-5; D gene uncertain. V was shortened by 5 bases and J by 1 base, with 15 bases between the two germline ends. CDR3 length: 16 amino acids. Germline loops: CDR1 SNHLY, CDR2 FYNNEI. The CDR3 region is CASSRVRTGSNQPQHF. CDR3 bases: TGTGCCAGCAGTCGAGTGCGGACGGGAAGCAATCAGCCCCAGCATTTT.

The V and J genes are TRBV3-1 (or the pseudogene TRBV3-2) and TRBJ1-5; 9 nucleotides agree with TRBD1. The germline CDR1 and CDR2 sequences are LGHDT and YNNKEL (reference sequence). This CDR3 has 15 amino acids. Unmatched junction bases numbered 3, after V lost 4 bases and J lost 2 bases. As DNA, the CDR3 is TGTGCCAGCAGCCCGGACAGGGGTGGCAATCAGCCCCAGCATTTT. Translated, it gives CASSPDRGGNQPQHF.

CDR3: CASSWGTGAHNEQFF. The CDR3 DNA follows: TGCGCCAGCAGCTGGGGAACAGGGGCCCACAATGAGCAGTTCTTC. The chain employs TRBV5-1 and TRBJ2-1; 7 bases map to TRBD1. The germline gives CDR1 SGHRS, CDR2 YFSETQ. The V and J ends lost 3 bases and 5 bases, in that order; junction bases with no gene match: 8. CDR3 length: 15 residues.

The J gene is TRBJ2-2, the V gene TRBV2; 7 nucleotides agree with TRBD1. The CDR3 covers 14 residues. With V trimmed by 6 bases and J by 2 bases, 3 bases remained unmatched. The germline CDR1 and CDR2 sequences are SNHLY and FYNNEI. The CDR3 region has the DNA TGTGCCAGCAGGGGACAGTCCAACACCGGGGAGCTGTTTTTT. Protein sequence: CASRGQSNTGELFF.

The chain links TRBV12-3 or TRBV12-4 to TRBJ1-2; D unclear. This CDR3 is built from 12 residues. Trimming removed 5 bases from V and 12 bases from J, with 16 bases in between. CDR3 residues: CASSPLNGIDTF. For the CDR3, the DNA is TGTGCCAGCAGTCCCCTTAACGGGATCGACACCTTC.